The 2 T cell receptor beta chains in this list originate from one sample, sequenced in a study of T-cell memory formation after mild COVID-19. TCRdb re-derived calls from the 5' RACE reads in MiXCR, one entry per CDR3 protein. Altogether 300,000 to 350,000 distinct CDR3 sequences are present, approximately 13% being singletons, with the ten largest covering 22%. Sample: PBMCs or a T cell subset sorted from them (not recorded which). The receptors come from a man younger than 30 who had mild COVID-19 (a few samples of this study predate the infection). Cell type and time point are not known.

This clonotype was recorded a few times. This CDR3 reads CASSPRLAAEAYEQYF. CDR3 DNA: TGTGCCAGCAGCCCACGGCTCGCGGCGGAGGCCTACGAGCAGTACTTC. The chain is built from TRBV7-8 and TRBJ2-7, with D possibly being TRBD2 (5 bases). The CDR3 runs 16 residues. With 5 bases removed from V and 2 bases from J, the gap between germline ends came to 19 bases. Germline V gene lookup returns CDR1 SGHVS and CDR2 FQNEAQ. Using reference TRBV7-8 and TRBJ2-7 for the parts outside the CDR3, the full variable domain is GAGVSQSPRYKVAKRGQDVALRCDPISGHVSLFWYQQALGQGPEFLTYFQNEAQLDKSGLPSDRFFAERPEGSVSTLKIQRTQQEDSAVYLCASSPRLAAEAYEQYFGPGTRLTVT.

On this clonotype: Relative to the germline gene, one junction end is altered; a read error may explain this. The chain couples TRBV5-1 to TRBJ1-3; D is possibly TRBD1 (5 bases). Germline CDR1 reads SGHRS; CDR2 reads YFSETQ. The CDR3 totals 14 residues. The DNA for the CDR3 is TGCGCCAGCAGCTTGGGTACCGGGGGAAGCACCATATATTTT. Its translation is CASSLGTGGSTIYF.